The 22 T cell receptor beta chains below come from one sample, sequenced in a study of brain T cells in children with intractable seizures. Clones were sequenced by immunoSEQ multiplex PCR, and TCRdb holds only the in-frame ones, with some missing. The data contain tens of thousands of clones, roughly 91% of them singletons. The sequences come from peripheral blood, collected at surgery. Receptor source: a boy in the first two years of life with tuberous sclerosis and intractable seizures.

The chain combines TRBV19 with TRBJ2-7; D might be TRBD2 (5 bases). This CDR3 contains 14 residues. Germline-derived CDR1 and CDR2 are LNHDA and SQIVND (reference sequence). The germline V and J ends were trimmed by 4 bases and 1 base, with 11 bases remaining between them. The CDR3 DNA follows: TGTGCCAGTAGTACGGGTAAGCGGTCCTACGAGCAGTACTTC. Residues: CASSTGKRSYEQYF.

The V call is TRBV15, the J call TRBJ2-7; TRBD2 agrees at 10 bases. The germline CDR1 and CDR2 sequences are LNHNV and YYDKDF (reference sequence). The CDR3 is made up of 15 amino acids. V dropped 2 bases and J dropped 2; count of bases not matched to a gene: 3. Here the CDR3 reads CATSRRLAGPYEQYF. In DNA form, the CDR3 reads TGTGCCACCAGCAGAAGACTAGCGGGTCCCTACGAGCAGTACTTC.

The V gene is TRBV9, the J gene TRBJ2-1; D is possibly TRBD2 (6 bases). The CDR3 sequence is 15 residues long. The germline V gene has CDR1 SGDLS and CDR2 YYNGEE. With 3 bases removed from V and 3 bases from J, the gap between germline ends came to 13 bases. For the CDR3, the DNA is TGTGCCAGCAGCGCCTCGGGGGACCGCTACAATGAGCAGTTCTTC. Residues: CASSASGDRYNEQFF.

The rearrangement links TRBV20-1 to TRBJ1-1; unclear D gene. From germline, CDR1 is DFQATT and CDR2 SNEGSKA (reference sequence). The CDR3 sequence is 11 residues long. V was cut by 3 bases and J by 3 bases, with 5 bases left in between. The CDR3 sequence: CSARKDTEAFF. The CDR3 DNA follows: TGCAGTGCTAGGAAGGACACTGAAGCTTTCTTT.

The chain has TRBV6-5 and TRBJ1-2, with TRBD1 as a possible D gene (6 bases). The germline gives CDR1 MNHEY, CDR2 SVGAGI. The V end lost 6 bases, the J end lost 4 bases, and 15 bases lay between the germline ends. CDR3 length equals 14 residues. The CDR3 here is CASRPDRPIYGYTF. As DNA, the CDR3 is TGTGCCAGCAGACCCGACAGGCCGATCTATGGCTACACCTTC.

CDR3 residues: CASRWETVTDTQYF. The CDR3 coding sequence is TGCGCCAGCCGATGGGAGACAGTCACAGATACGCAGTATTTT. The chain is built from TRBV5-1 and TRBJ2-3, with D perhaps assigned TRBD1 or TRBD2 (5 bases each). The CDR3 loop spans 14 amino acids. The germline gives CDR1 SGHRS, CDR2 YFSETQ. Trimming pared 7 bases from V and 2 bases from J, leaving 14 bases between.

The rearrangement joins TRBV7-2 to TRBJ2-2; 8 bases map to TRBD2. The germline CDR1 and CDR2 sequences are SGHTA and FQGNSA. The CDR3 is made up of 16 amino acids. J lost 0 bases, V lost 5 bases, and 5 bases had no gene match. This chain's CDR3 is CASSPLAGANTGELFF. CDR3 coding DNA: TGTGCCAGCAGCCCTCTAGCGGGCGCGAACACCGGGGAGCTGTTTTTT.

The chain is built from TRBV30 and TRBJ1-3; D is undetermined. This CDR3 spans 11 amino acids. Looked up from germline, CDR1 is GTSNPN and CDR2 is SVGIG (reference sequence). V shed 5 bases and J shed 4 bases, with 6 bases lying between them. CDR3 protein: CAWPRGNTIYF. The CDR3, as DNA: TGTGCCTGGCCTAGAGGAAACACCATATATTTT.

This chain joins TRBV13 and TRBJ1-2, with D perhaps matching TRBD1 (5 bases). The CDR3 covers 13 residues. The germline V and J ends were trimmed by 1 base and 4 bases, with 7 bases remaining between them. CDR1 is PRHDT, CDR2 FYEKMQ, per germline (reference sequence). The CDR3 spells CASSLVGPYGYTF. CDR3 nucleotide sequence: TGTGCCAGCAGCTTAGTGGGGCCCTATGGCTACACCTTC.

The chain combines TRBV19 with TRBJ2-1; 11 nucleotides line up with TRBD2. The CDR3 is 19 residues long. The germline V gene has CDR1 LNHDA and CDR2 SQIVND (reference sequence). Trimming took 5 bases from V and 1 from J; bases not matched to a gene: 13. The CDR3 region has the DNA TGTGCCAGTAGTGTTTCACTAGCGGGAGTTTCCCTGTCCTACAATGAGCAGTTCTTC. Translation gives CASSVSLAGVSLSYNEQFF.

The V gene is TRBV30, the J gene TRBJ2-7; D possibly matches TRBD1 or TRBD2 (5 bases each). The CDR3 sequence is 14 residues long. Germline CDR1 is GTSNPN and CDR2 is SVGIG (reference sequence). Trimming removed 5 bases at V and 1 base at J, with 15 bases between. CDR3 region: CAWGGLGPSYEQYF. Here the CDR3 DNA reads TGTGCCTGGGGAGGCCTGGGACCATCCTACGAGCAGTACTTC.

This clone was counted a few times. This rearrangement joins TRBV27 to TRBJ1-2; a possible D gene is TRBD1 (6 bases). From germline, CDR1 is MNHEY and CDR2 SMNVEV (reference sequence). V lost 4 bases and J 4 bases, leaving 10 bases between the germline ends. CDR3 length: 13 amino acids. This chain's CDR3 is CASSSKQGYGYTF. The CDR3 DNA is TGTGCCAGCAGTTCGAAACAGGGCTATGGCTACACCTTC.

The rearrangement uses TRBV9 and TRBJ2-1, with 10 bases that match TRBD1. V gave up 4 bases and J gave up 1 base; unmatched junction bases: 14. CDR3 size: 19 residues. In germline, CDR1 is SGDLS, CDR2 YYNGEE. CDR3 in amino acids: CASSREGTGARSSYNEQFF. The CDR3, as DNA: TGTGCCAGCAGCCGGGAGGGGACAGGGGCTCGATCGTCCTACAATGAGCAGTTCTTC.

This clone was seen once. This chain uses TRBV25-1 with TRBJ1-2; no firm D call. The CDR3 covers 12 residues. CDR1 and CDR2 from the germline V gene are MGHDK and SYGVNS. Trimming pared 0 bases from V and 7 bases from J, leaving 6 bases between. The CDR3 nucleotides are TGTGCCAGCAGTGAATATAATCGTGGCTACACCTTC. Encoded protein: CASSEYNRGYTF.

J is TRBJ2-4 and V is TRBV3-1 (or the pseudogene TRBV3-2), with 9 bases that match TRBD2. V dropped 0 bases and J dropped 8; count of bases not matched to a gene: 11. Germline loops: CDR1 LGHDT, CDR2 YNNKEL (reference sequence). CDR3 length: 17 residues. The CDR3: CASSQDRLRGGGDIQYF. The CDR3 DNA follows: TGTGCCAGCAGCCAAGATCGCCTCAGGGGCGGGGGGGACATTCAGTACTTC.

V is TRBV6-5 and J is TRBJ1-3; 9 nucleotides agree with TRBD1. V lost 7 bases, J lost 2 bases, and 6 bases stayed unmatched. The CDR3 consists of 15 residues. From germline, CDR1 is MNHEY and CDR2 SVGAGI. The CDR3 DNA sequence: TGTGCCAGCAAAACCGGGACAGGGCCTGGAAACACCATATATTTT. Translated, it gives CASKTGTGPGNTIYF.

This chain links TRBV6-1 with TRBJ1-2; no clear D gene. Per germline, CDR1 MNHNS and CDR2 SASEGT. The CDR3 spans 16 residues. The germline V and J ends were trimmed by 3 bases and 4 bases, with 18 bases remaining between them. The CDR3 DNA is TGTGCCAGCAGTGAGATTGCAGGAGGACTCTCCTATGGCTACACCTTC. Amino acid sequence: CASSEIAGGLSYGYTF.

This rearrangement joins TRBV6-5 to TRBJ2-2, with D hard to call. Germline CDR1 reads MNHEY; CDR2 reads SVGAGI. The ends were cut back, 2 bases at V and 3 bases at J, with 4 bases in the middle. This CDR3 has 13 amino acids. CDR3 nucleotides: TGTGCCAGCAGTTACGACTACACCGGGGAGCTGTTTTTT. Its translation is CASSYDYTGELFF.

This chain joins TRBV28 and TRBJ1-4; D is undetermined. The germline gives CDR1 MDHEN, CDR2 SYDVKM. The V end was cut by 8 bases, the J end by 7 bases, with 11 bases between. This CDR3 contains 12 residues. The CDR3, as DNA: TGTGCCAGCGAGCGGTCCGGTGAAAAACTGTTTTTT. This encodes CASERSGEKLFF. Combining the CDR3 with reference TRBV28 and TRBJ1-4 gives the whole variable domain DVKVTQSSRYLVKRTGEKVFLECVQDMDHENMFWYRQDPGLGLRLIYFSYDVKMKEKGDIPEGYSVSREKKERFSLILESASTNQTSMYLCASERSGEKLFFGSGTQLSVL.

The V call is TRBV25-1, the J call TRBJ2-1; 8 bases are shared with TRBD2. V shed 8 bases and J 8 bases; nucleotides not matched to a gene: 8. Germline CDR1 MGHDK, CDR2 SYGVNS. The length of the CDR3 is 13 residues. CDR3 amino acids: CASFPREEDEQFF. In DNA, the CDR3 is TGTGCCAGCTTTCCGCGGGAGGAGGATGAGCAGTTCTTC.

The chain combines TRBV3-1 (or the pseudogene TRBV3-2) with TRBJ1-2, with D uncertain. V gave up 0 bases and J gave up 4 bases, with 9 bases separating them. This CDR3 region has 14 residues. Per the germline V gene, CDR1 is LGHDT and CDR2 is YNNKEL (reference sequence). Here the CDR3 reads CASSQEARVYGYTF. The CDR3 region has the DNA TGTGCCAGCAGCCAAGAGGCCAGAGTCTATGGCTACACCTTC.

Here the CDR3 DNA reads TGCAGTGCTAGTATCGCAGGGGCCCGAGGGAGTAATTCACCCCTCCACTTT. Translated: CSASIAGARGSNSPLHF. The chain carries TRBV20-1 and TRBJ1-6, with D perhaps matching TRBD1 (6 bases). This CDR3 spans 17 amino acids. The V end lost 3 bases, the J end lost 6 bases, and 21 bases lay between the germline ends. Per germline, CDR1 DFQATT and CDR2 SNEGSKA (reference sequence).